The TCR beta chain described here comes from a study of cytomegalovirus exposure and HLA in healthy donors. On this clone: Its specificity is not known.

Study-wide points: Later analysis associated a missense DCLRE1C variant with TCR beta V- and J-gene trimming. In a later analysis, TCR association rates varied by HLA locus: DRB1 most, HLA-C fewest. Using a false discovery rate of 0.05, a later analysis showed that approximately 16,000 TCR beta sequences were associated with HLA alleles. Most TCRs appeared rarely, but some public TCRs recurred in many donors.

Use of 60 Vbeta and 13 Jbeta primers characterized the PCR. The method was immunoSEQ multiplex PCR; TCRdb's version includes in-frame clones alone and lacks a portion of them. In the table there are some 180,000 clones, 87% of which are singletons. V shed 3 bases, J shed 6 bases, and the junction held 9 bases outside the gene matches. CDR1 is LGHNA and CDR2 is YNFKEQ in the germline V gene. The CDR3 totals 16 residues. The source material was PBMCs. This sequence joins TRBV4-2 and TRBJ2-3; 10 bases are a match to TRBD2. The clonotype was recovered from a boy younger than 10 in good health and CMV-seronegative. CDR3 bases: TGTGCCAGCAGCCACCGCCTAGCGGGGGATCTCGATACGCAGTATTTT. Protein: CASSHRLAGDLDTQYF.